Each of the 13 T cell receptor beta chains below was sequenced from the same sample in a study of cytomegalovirus exposure and HLA in healthy donors. In the PCR, 60 Vbeta and 13 Jbeta primers were used. Sequencing used immunoSEQ multiplex PCR; TCRdb keeps in-frame clones, though not all of them. The profile covers roughly 190,000 clones, with over 60% appearing a single time and over 2% taken by the ten largest. The specimen was PBMCs. These receptors originate from a young woman in good health and CMV-seropositive.

The chain uses TRBV25-1 and TRBJ2-5; TRBD2 aligns across 12 bases. Germline V gene sequence: CDR1 MGHDK, CDR2 SYGVNS. J gave up 4 bases and V 3 bases, and 6 bases lay outside the gene matches. The CDR3 runs 16 residues. CDR3 DNA sequence: TGTGCCAGCAGTGACGCGGGACTAGCGGGTGGAGAGACCCAGTACTTC. It encodes CASSDAGLAGGETQYF.

V gene TRBV6-5 combines with J gene TRBJ1-5; 7 nucleotides match TRBD1. Germline V gives CDR1 MNHEY, CDR2 SVGAGI. Losses at the gene ends were 5 bases for V and 0 bases for J; bases not matched to a gene: 4. This CDR3 has 15 amino acids. The CDR3 region is CASSRQGNSNQPQHF. CDR3 DNA sequence: TGTGCCAGCAGTCGACAGGGCAATAGCAATCAGCCCCAGCATTTT.

The rearrangement links TRBV28 to TRBJ1-2; D call uncertain. The CDR3 runs to 13 residues. V was shortened by 4 bases and J by 4 bases, with 10 bases between the two germline ends. Germline CDR1 reads MDHEN; CDR2 reads SYDVKM. Here the CDR3 reads CASSSFSGYGYTF. In DNA form, the CDR3 reads TGTGCCAGCAGTTCATTCTCGGGCTATGGCTACACCTTC.

This clone was counted a single time. The rearrangement joins TRBV28 to TRBJ2-7; D gene ambiguous. Germline lookup yields CDR1 MDHEN and CDR2 SYDVKM. Deletions cut 4 bases from V and 3 bases from J, with 7 bases between. CDR3 length: 12 residues. This CDR3 reads CASSSNSYEQYF. Written as DNA, the CDR3 is TGTGCCAGCAGTTCGAACAGCTACGAGCAGTACTTC.

This chain links TRBV5-5 with TRBJ1-1; D might be TRBD1 (6 bases). V was cut by 0 bases and J by 2 bases, with 11 bases left in between. CDR1 is SGHKS and CDR2 is YYEKEE in the germline V gene (reference sequence). CDR3 length: 15 residues. The CDR3 DNA reads TGTGCCAGCAGCTTGGGGCCGGGACAAAACACTGAAGCTTTCTTT. Its protein product is CASSLGPGQNTEAFF.

The J gene is TRBJ1-1, the V gene TRBV2; 10 nucleotides agree with TRBD1. With 8 bases clipped from V and 2 bases from J, the junction kept 8 bases outside the gene matches. CDR3 size: 15 residues. Germline V gene sequence: CDR1 SNHLY, CDR2 FYNNEI. The CDR3 here is CASQSRDRGNTEAFF. Written as DNA, the CDR3 is TGTGCCAGCCAAAGTAGGGACAGGGGAAACACTGAAGCTTTCTTT.

CDR3 bases: TGTGCCAGCAGCCTGTGGGCAGCTGGAAACACCATATATTTT. It translates to CASSLWAAGNTIYF. V gene TRBV5-6 combines with J gene TRBJ1-3; D gene uncertain. This CDR3 spans 14 amino acids. V shed 4 bases and J shed 2 bases, with 10 bases lying between them. Germline loops: CDR1 SGHDT, CDR2 YYEEEE.

The CDR3 sequence is CASSRGQVGNQPQHF. In DNA, the CDR3 is TGTGCCAGCAGCCGCGGACAGGTGGGCAATCAGCCCCAGCATTTT. The chain couples TRBV7-2 to TRBJ1-5; 7 bases align to TRBD1. CDR1 and CDR2 (germline): SGHTA, FQGNSA. The length of the CDR3 is 15 residues. V gave up 5 bases and J gave up 2 bases; unmatched junction bases: 6.

About this clone itself: Other DNA sequences in this sample translate to the same CDR3. CDR3 protein: CASSRGANTEAFF. The CDR3 DNA reads TGTGCCAGCAGTCGGGGGGCGAACACTGAAGCTTTCTTT. This chain joins TRBV7-3 and TRBJ1-1; possible D gene TRBD1, 6 bases. V was pared by 6 bases and J by 1 base, with 9 bases between. Per germline, CDR1 SGHTA and CDR2 FQGTGA. The CDR3 consists of 13 residues.

The rearrangement links TRBV11-3 to TRBJ1-1; no definite D call. Per the germline V gene, CDR1 is SGHNT and CDR2 is YENEEA. The CDR3 sequence is 14 residues long. The ends were cut back, 0 bases at V and 5 bases at J, with 10 bases in the middle. The CDR3 DNA sequence: TGTGCCAGCAGCTTAGAAGGGCCGGGGACTGAAGCTTTCTTT. Its translation is CASSLEGPGTEAFF.

This chain links TRBV29-1 with TRBJ2-7; the D gene is possibly TRBD1 (6 bases). This CDR3 is built from 13 residues. CDR1 and CDR2 from the germline V gene are SQVTM and ANQGSEA. The V gene lost 6 bases and the J gene lost 5 bases, with 17 bases spanning the gap. The CDR3 loop reads CSVHAVTGNEQYF. The CDR3 coding sequence is TGCAGCGTGCACGCAGTTACAGGGAACGAGCAGTACTTC.

The chain carries TRBV30 and TRBJ2-6; possible D gene TRBD2, 6 bases. Trimming cost V 3 bases and J 1 base, with 10 bases left between them. Per the germline V gene, CDR1 is GTSNPN and CDR2 is SVGIG (reference sequence). The CDR3 length is 15 residues. The CDR3 DNA sequence: TGTGCCTGGAGCCTCGGGGGTTCTGGGGCCAACGTCCTGACTTTC. Translating it yields CAWSLGGSGANVLTF.

This clone was observed a single time. Germline is not matched at one junction end, which may reflect a read error. The identical CDR3 is also encoded by other nucleotide sequences in the sample. The CDR3 is CASSRSRGIYNEQFF. CDR3 coding DNA: TGCGCCAGCAGCCGTAGCCGGGGGATATACAACGAGCAGTTCTTC. The V gene is TRBV5-1, the J gene TRBJ2-1; possible D gene TRBD2, 6 bases. The germline V gene has CDR1 SGHRS and CDR2 YFSETQ. The CDR3 extends over 15 amino acids.